The rows below give T cell receptor beta chains drawn from one sample of a study of T cell responses to AZD1222 COVID-19 vaccine. Libraries were prepared by immunoSEQ multiplex PCR; TCRdb keeps only in-frame clonotypes and omits some of them. The data show 130,000 or so clones, with about 89% seen just once and less than 30% held by the top ten. The sample consisted of peripheral blood, taken on day 0 of AZD1222 vaccination. The receptors originated from an adult in good health. Each CDR3 is given with its conserved first and last residue. The order of the fields is V gene, J gene, D gene, clone size, CDR3 DNA, CDR3 protein. The D gene is left open where the match is weak. Only some rows state a clone size, as once, few, many or a class for expanded clones.

v_gene: TRBV27; j_gene: TRBJ1-1; d_gene: NA; abundance: NA; CDR3nt: TGTGCCAGCAGTCCCCGCGTATCAACACTCCCTCAGCTCATGCGGGCTTTCTTT; CDR3aa: CASSPRVSTLPQLMRAFF
v_gene: TRBV30; j_gene: TRBJ1-1; d_gene: NA; abundance: NA; CDR3nt: TGTGCCTGCCGACGCGGGGCTGAAGCTTTCTTT; CDR3aa: CACRRGAEAFF
v_gene: TRBV19; j_gene: TRBJ1-4; d_gene: NA; abundance: NA; CDR3nt: TGTGCCAGTACCACACAGGGATCTAATGAAAAACTGTTTTTT; CDR3aa: CASTTQGSNEKLFF
v_gene: TRBV15; j_gene: TRBJ1-1; d_gene: NA; abundance: once; CDR3nt: TGTGCCACCAGCAGAGCCAGATATACTGAAGCTTTCTTT; CDR3aa: CATSRARYTEAFF
v_gene: TRBV15; j_gene: TRBJ1-5; d_gene: NA; abundance: NA; CDR3nt: TGTGCCACTGGGACGGCAATTAGCAATCAGCCCCAGCATTTT; CDR3aa: CATGTAISNQPQHF
v_gene: TRBV5-6; j_gene: TRBJ1-1; d_gene: NA; abundance: NA; CDR3nt: TGTGCCAGCAGCTTGGAAATTAACACTGAAGCTTTCTTT; CDR3aa: CASSLEINTEAFF
v_gene: TRBV6-1; j_gene: TRBJ2-3; d_gene: TRBD2; abundance: NA; CDR3nt: TGTGCCAGCAGTGGGAGTATTGGGACTAGCGGGAGGTCGAATACGCAGTATTTT; CDR3aa: CASSGSIGTSGRSNTQYF
v_gene: TRBV7-9; j_gene: TRBJ1-5; d_gene: NA; abundance: NA; CDR3nt: TGTGCCAGCAGCTACCCGGATCAGCCCCAGCATTTT; CDR3aa: CASSYPDQPQHF
v_gene: TRBV2; j_gene: TRBJ1-1; d_gene: NA; abundance: once; CDR3nt: TGTGCCAGCAGGCCGCAGGGAGGGACTGAAGCTTTCTTT; CDR3aa: CASRPQGGTEAFF
v_gene: TRBV9; j_gene: TRBJ1-6; d_gene: NA; abundance: NA; CDR3nt: TGTGCCAGCAGCGTAGCACAGGGTGGCAATTCACCCCTCCACTTT; CDR3aa: CASSVAQGGNSPLHF
v_gene: TRBV9; j_gene: TRBJ1-5; d_gene: NA; abundance: NA; CDR3nt: TGTGCCAGCAGCGTAGGATGGGGGACTCAGCCCCAGCATTTT; CDR3aa: CASSVGWGTQPQHF
v_gene: TRBV6-1; j_gene: TRBJ1-1; d_gene: NA; abundance: NA; CDR3nt: TGTGCCAGCAGTTTGACATCTTACACTGAAGCTTTCTTT; CDR3aa: CASSLTSYTEAFF
v_gene: TRBV3-1/TRBV3-2; j_gene: TRBJ1-4; d_gene: NA; abundance: NA; CDR3nt: TGTGCCAGCAGCCAAGGAAGCCCAACTAATGAAAAACTGTTTTTT; CDR3aa: CASSQGSPTNEKLFF
v_gene: TRBV11-2; j_gene: TRBJ2-5; d_gene: NA; abundance: NA; CDR3nt: TGTGCCAGCAGACCTAAGGACTACGAAGAGACCCAGTACTTC; CDR3aa: CASRPKDYEETQYF
v_gene: TRBV18; j_gene: TRBJ1-1; d_gene: NA; abundance: NA; CDR3nt: TGTGCCAGCTCACCGAGATCGAACACTGAAGCTTTCTTT; CDR3aa: CASSPRSNTEAFF
v_gene: TRBV7-9; j_gene: TRBJ1-3; d_gene: NA; abundance: NA; CDR3nt: TGTGCCAGCAGCTCAAGGGGAAACACCATATATTTT; CDR3aa: CASSSRGNTIYF
v_gene: TRBV7-3; j_gene: TRBJ2-5; d_gene: TRBD1; abundance: NA; CDR3nt: TGTGCCAGCAGCCAGGGGGTGCGGGAGACCCAGTACTTC; CDR3aa: CASSQGVRETQYF
v_gene: TRBV7-4; j_gene: TRBJ2-2; d_gene: NA; abundance: NA; CDR3nt: TGTGCCGGGCCTCATTTGGAACCCGGGGAGCTGTTTTTT; CDR3aa: CAGPHLEPGELFF
v_gene: TRBV5-4; j_gene: TRBJ2-5; d_gene: TRBD1; abundance: NA; CDR3nt: TGTGCCAGCAGCAACGACAGGACAGGGACGGAGACCCAGTACTTC; CDR3aa: CASSNDRTGTETQYF